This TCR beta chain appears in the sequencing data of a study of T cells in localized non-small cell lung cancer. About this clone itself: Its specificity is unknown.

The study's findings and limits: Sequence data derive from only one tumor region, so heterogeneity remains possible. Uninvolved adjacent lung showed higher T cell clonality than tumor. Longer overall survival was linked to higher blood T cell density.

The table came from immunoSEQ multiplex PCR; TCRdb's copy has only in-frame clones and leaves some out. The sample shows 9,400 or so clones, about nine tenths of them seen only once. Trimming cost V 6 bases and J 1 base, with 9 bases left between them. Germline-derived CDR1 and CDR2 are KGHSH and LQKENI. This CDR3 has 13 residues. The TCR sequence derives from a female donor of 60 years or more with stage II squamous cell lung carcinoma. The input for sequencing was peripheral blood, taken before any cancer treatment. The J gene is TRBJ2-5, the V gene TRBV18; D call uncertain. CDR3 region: CASSSELQETQYF. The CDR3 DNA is TGTGCCAGCTCGTCCGAGCTCCAAGAGACCCAGTACTTC.